This T cell receptor (beta chain) came from a study of preoperative IRX-2 immunotherapy in early breast cancer. The CDR3 has 15 amino acids. Trimming removed 0 bases at V and 7 bases at J, with 16 bases between. Per the germline V gene, CDR1 is GTSNPN and CDR2 is SVGIG (reference sequence). Only in-frame clones appear in the TCRdb table, and some are missing; sequencing was by immunoSEQ multiplex PCR. The sample lists 20,000 to 30,000 clones; 81% were seen once. This clone was observed a handful of times. Treatment in this sample: preoperative locoregional IRX-2 cytokine immunotherapy. This sequence was found in a human donor with breast cancer. The material sequenced was lymph node tissue, taken after IRX-2 immunotherapy. This chain connects TRBV30 to TRBJ1-3; a weak D match, TRBD1 (5 bases). CDR3 sequence (DNA): TGTGCCTGGAGTGTTGGGGGGAGCCTAGCGAACACCATATATTTT. Residues: CAWSVGGSLANTIYF.